What follows are 22 T cell receptor beta chains derived from one specimen sequenced in a study of early T cells in non-severe SARS-CoV-2 infection. In TCRdb, the 5' RACE reads were re-called with MiXCR into one record per CDR3 protein. The table has tens of thousands of distinct CDR3 sequences, approximately 12% seen once; the top ten hold approximately 1%. The sample in question was whole blood, obtained at baseline. The receptors shown here come from an adult who was a healthcare worker with PCR-confirmed SARS-CoV-2 infection or an uninfected control (not recorded which). The donor label of this sample is uncertain.

This clonotype was seen a few times. In DNA, the CDR3 is TGTGCCAGCAGTGAAAAACAGGGGTCCACCACTGAAGCTTTCTTT. It is translated as CASSEKQGSTTEAFF. The genes are TRBV6-1 and TRBJ1-1; 7 nucleotides match TRBD1. The germline gives CDR1 MNHNS, CDR2 SASEGT. The V and J ends lost 2 bases and 4 bases, in that order; junction bases with no gene match: 7. The CDR3 sequence is 15 residues long.

The chain links TRBV7-8 to TRBJ2-5, with D unclear. V was shortened by 5 bases and J by 1 base, with 14 bases between the two germline ends. CDR1 and CDR2 from the germline V gene are SGHVS and FQNEAQ. CDR3 length equals 15 residues. The CDR3 here is CASSHPSMFQETQYF. In DNA, the CDR3 is TGTGCCAGCAGCCACCCCTCTATGTTCCAAGAGACCCAGTACTTC.

This clonotype was observed a few times. The J gene is TRBJ1-4, the V gene TRBV2; D might be TRBD1 (5 bases). Trimming took 0 bases from V and 5 from J, leaving 16 bases between them. The germline gives CDR1 SNHLY, CDR2 FYNNEI. The CDR3 sequence is 17 residues long. The DNA of the CDR3 is TGTGCCAGCAGTGAAGCAACACGGGGCCCAAGAAATGAAAAACTGTTTTTT. This sequence encodes CASSEATRGPRNEKLFF.

The chain combines TRBV25-1 with TRBJ2-1; weak D call: TRBD1 (6 bases). The germline CDR1 and CDR2 sequences are MGHDK and SYGVNS. The CDR3 has 15 amino acids. With 3 bases removed from V and 6 bases from J, the gap between germline ends came to 15 bases. CDR3 loop: CASSDLLGAGNEQFF. The CDR3 DNA sequence: TGTGCCAGCAGTGACCTCTTGGGGGCAGGCAATGAGCAGTTCTTC.

This clonotype occurred many times. The chain couples TRBV24-1 to TRBJ2-3; 8 bases align to TRBD2. Germline CDR1 KGHDR, CDR2 SFDVKD. V shed 5 bases, J shed 1 base, and the junction held 7 bases outside the gene matches. This CDR3 is 16 amino acids long. The CDR3, as DNA: TGTGCCACCAGTGCCGTGGGAGCGGGGGGCACAGATACGCAGTATTTT. It translates to CATSAVGAGGTDTQYF.

This clonotype was observed many times. The chain employs TRBV4-1 and TRBJ2-3, with no clear D. The germline CDR1 and CDR2 sequences are MGHRA and YSYEKL. This CDR3 has 12 amino acids. V was trimmed by 0 bases and J by 2 bases, leaving 0 bases between them. The CDR3 coding sequence is TGCGCCAGCAGCCAAGACACAGATACGCAGTATTTT. Translated: CASSQDTDTQYF.

J is TRBJ1-2 and V is TRBV12-3 or TRBV12-4, with D possibly matching TRBD1 (5 bases). This CDR3 has 14 amino acids. Trimming left V 2 bases short and J 1 base short, with 8 bases between. DNA for the CDR3: TGTGCCAGCAGTTTATACAGGAGTAACTATGGCTACACCTTC. This codes for CASSLYRSNYGYTF.

The rearrangement joins TRBV5-1 to TRBJ2-1; 10 nucleotides align to TRBD2. The V segment lost 5 bases and the J segment 6 bases; nucleotides outside the gene matches: 8. The CDR3 length is 15 residues. CDR1 is SGHRS and CDR2 is YFSETQ in the germline V gene. CDR3 DNA sequence: TGCGCCAGCAGGGAGCTAGCGGGGGTATCCAATGAGCAGTTCTTC. It yields the protein CASRELAGVSNEQFF.

The chain uses TRBV4-2 and TRBJ2-3, with D perhaps assigned TRBD1 or TRBD2 (6 bases each). V lost 0 bases, J lost 1 base, and 11 bases lay in between. Per the germline V gene, CDR1 is LGHNA and CDR2 is YNFKEQ. The CDR3 spans 16 residues. The chain's CDR3 is CASSQDRRGGTDTQYF. CDR3 in DNA: TGTGCCAGCAGCCAAGATCGGAGGGGGGGCACAGATACGCAGTATTTT.

The V gene is TRBV5-1, the J gene TRBJ1-4, with 10 nucleotides matching TRBD1. The CDR3 runs to 14 residues. Germline CDR1 is SGHRS and CDR2 is YFSETQ. Germline trimming cut 5 bases from V and 7 bases from J; bases unmatched to any gene: 5. This CDR3 reads CASRSGTGAEKLFF. CDR3 nucleotides: TGCGCCAGCAGGTCCGGGACAGGGGCTGAAAAACTGTTTTTT.

This clonotype was seen only a few times. The genes are TRBV12-3 or TRBV12-4 and TRBJ1-2; 8 bases fit TRBD1. J lost 6 bases, V lost 7 bases, and 4 bases had no gene match. The CDR3 is made up of 12 amino acids. The CDR3 loop reads CASTVQGDGYTF. In nucleotides, the CDR3 is TGTGCCAGCACCGTACAGGGGGATGGCTACACCTTC.

The CDR3 nucleotides are TGCAGCGTCGTACCCCCCGGGACAGAAGGATACGGCTACACCTTC. Translating it yields CSVVPPGTEGYGYTF. The chain recombines TRBV29-1 with TRBJ1-2; 7 nucleotides align to TRBD1. There are 15 residues in the CDR3. Trimming took 6 bases from V and 8 from J; bases not matched to a gene: 18. Germline CDR1 SQVTM, CDR2 ANQGSEA.

The chain employs TRBV2 and TRBJ2-7, with 7 nucleotides matching TRBD1. Per germline, CDR1 SNHLY and CDR2 FYNNEI. V gave up 5 bases and J gave up 6 bases; unmatched junction bases: 4. The CDR3 has 12 amino acids. The CDR3 protein is CASSLQGSEQYV. The CDR3 nucleotides read TGTGCCAGCAGTCTACAGGGGTCCGAGCAGTACGTC.

This clonotype was observed a single time. The V and J genes are TRBV5-1 and TRBJ2-3; D call uncertain. CDR1 is SGHRS and CDR2 is YFSETQ in the germline V gene. V lost 5 bases and J 4 bases, leaving 5 bases between the germline ends. The CDR3 covers 11 residues. The CDR3 region is CASSFADTQYF. The CDR3 DNA reads as TGCGCCAGCAGTTTTGCAGATACGCAGTATTTT.

This clonotype was recorded a few times. The chain couples TRBV19 to TRBJ1-5; D is unresolved. V lost 7 bases and J lost 3, with 10 bases in between. The CDR3 is made up of 13 amino acids. Germline lookup yields CDR1 LNHDA and CDR2 SQIVND (reference sequence). Here the CDR3 reads CASTDLINQPQHF. The DNA of the CDR3 is TGTGCCAGTACAGATCTGATCAATCAGCCCCAGCATTTT.

This clonotype was recorded many times. This chain connects TRBV18 to TRBJ2-1; TRBD1 agrees at 9 bases. The CDR3 runs to 16 residues. Germline lookup yields CDR1 KGHSH and CDR2 LQKENI. J gave up 5 bases and V 3 bases, and 8 bases lay outside the gene matches. CDR3: CASSPPDRGSDNEQFF. The CDR3 DNA follows: TGTGCCAGCTCACCTCCTGACAGGGGGTCCGACAATGAGCAGTTCTTC.

The chain joins TRBV5-3 to TRBJ2-3; D may match TRBD1 or TRBD2 (6 bases each). TRBV5-3 is an open reading frame whose function is uncertain. This CDR3 region has 15 residues. The V gene lost 5 bases and the J gene lost 4 bases, with 17 bases spanning the gap. The CDR3 here is CARSVGGHEPDTQYF. The CDR3 coding sequence is TGTGCCAGAAGTGTAGGGGGGCATGAACCAGATACGCAGTATTTT.

The sample holds a few counts of this clonotype. The chain recombines TRBV6-5 with TRBJ1-1; 10 positions match TRBD1. V lost 6 bases and J lost 4; bases outside the gene matches: 2. CDR1 MNHEY and CDR2 SVGAGI come from the germline V gene. The CDR3 runs to 13 residues. CDR3 in amino acids: CASRGTGATEAFF. CDR3 DNA sequence: TGTGCCAGCAGAGGGACAGGGGCCACTGAAGCTTTCTTT.

The chain couples TRBV12-3 or TRBV12-4 to TRBJ1-5; unclear D gene. The CDR3 is 14 residues long. Trimming pared 4 bases from V and 0 bases from J, leaving 7 bases between. This CDR3 is CASSSDVSNQPQHF. The CDR3 DNA reads as TGTGCCAGCAGTTCGGACGTTAGCAATCAGCCCCAGCATTTT.

The V gene is TRBV27, the J gene TRBJ2-1; no firm D call. Trimming pared 4 bases from V and 4 bases from J, leaving 14 bases between. Germline loops: CDR1 MNHEY, CDR2 SMNVEV (reference sequence). The CDR3 loop spans 15 amino acids. CDR3 in amino acids: CASSYSGPWYNEQFF. The CDR3 DNA sequence: TGTGCCAGCAGTTATTCCGGTCCATGGTACAATGAGCAGTTCTTC.

The table lists this clonotype with a few counts. V and J are TRBV11-2 and TRBJ1-2; D is perhaps TRBD1 (5 bases). CDR1 and CDR2 (germline): SGHAT, FQNNGV. The CDR3 runs 16 residues. The ends were cut back, 4 bases at V and 4 bases at J, with 19 bases in the middle. CDR3 in DNA: TGTGCCAGCAGCTCCCCCCATGGGGCAGGCTTCTATGGCTACACCTTC. Its protein product is CASSSPHGAGFYGYTF.

There are many counts of this clonotype. The J gene is TRBJ2-4, the V gene TRBV7-3; D possibly corresponds to TRBD2 (5 bases). From germline, CDR1 is SGHTA and CDR2 FQGTGA. The CDR3 covers 14 residues. Trimming cost V 6 bases and J 5 bases, with 14 bases left between them. The CDR3 nucleotides are TGTGCCAGCAGTCCAGGCGGTAGCGAAAACATTCAGTACTTC. It translates to CASSPGGSENIQYF.